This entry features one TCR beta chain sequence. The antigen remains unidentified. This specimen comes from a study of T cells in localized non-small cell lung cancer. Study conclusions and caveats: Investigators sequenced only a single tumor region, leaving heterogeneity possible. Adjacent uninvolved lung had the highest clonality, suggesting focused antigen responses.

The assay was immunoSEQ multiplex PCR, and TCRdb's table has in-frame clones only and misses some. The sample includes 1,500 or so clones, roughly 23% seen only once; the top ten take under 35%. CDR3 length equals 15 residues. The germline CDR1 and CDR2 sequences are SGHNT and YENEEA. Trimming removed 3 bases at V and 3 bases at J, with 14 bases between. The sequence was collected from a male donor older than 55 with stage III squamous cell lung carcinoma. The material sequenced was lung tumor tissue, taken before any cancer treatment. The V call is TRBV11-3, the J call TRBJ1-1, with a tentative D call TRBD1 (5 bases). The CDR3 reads CASSLDEGRDTEAFF. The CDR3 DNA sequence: TGTGCCAGCAGCTTGGATGAGGGGCGGGACACTGAAGCTTTCTTT. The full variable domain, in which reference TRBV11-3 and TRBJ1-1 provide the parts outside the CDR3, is EAGVVQSPRYKIIEKKQPVAFWCNPISGHNTLYWYLQNLGQGPELLIRYENEEAVDDSQLPKDRFSAERLKGVDSTLKIQPAELGDSAVYLCASSLDEGRDTEAFFGQGTRLTVV.